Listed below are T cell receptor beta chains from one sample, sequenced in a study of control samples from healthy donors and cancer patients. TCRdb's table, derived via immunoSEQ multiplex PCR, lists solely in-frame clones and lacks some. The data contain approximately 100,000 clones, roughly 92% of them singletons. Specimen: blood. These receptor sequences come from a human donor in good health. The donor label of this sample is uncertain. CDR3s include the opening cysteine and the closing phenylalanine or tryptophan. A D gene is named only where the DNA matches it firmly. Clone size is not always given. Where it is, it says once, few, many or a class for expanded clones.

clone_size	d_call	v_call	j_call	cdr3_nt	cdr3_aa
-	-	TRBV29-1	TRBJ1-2	TGCAGCGTTGCCACTCAACTCCGTAACTATGGCTACACCTTC	CSVATQLRNYGYTF
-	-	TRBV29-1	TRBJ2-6	TGCAGCGTTTTTGGGGGAGCTGGGGCCAACGTCCTGACTTTC	CSVFGGAGANVLTF
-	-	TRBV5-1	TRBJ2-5	TGCGCCAGCAGCTTCAGACCGGGGCCCAGGGAGACCCAGTACTTC	CASSFRPGPRETQYF
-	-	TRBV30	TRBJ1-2	TGTGCCTGGAGTGTACAAGGGACCTATGGCTACACCTTC	CAWSVQGTYGYTF
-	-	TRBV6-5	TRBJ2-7	TGTGCCAGCAGTAGGGACACCACGTACGAGCAGTACTTC	CASSRDTTYEQYF
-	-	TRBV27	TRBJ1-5	TGTGCCAGCAGTTTATCAGCAGGGAGCGACCAGCCCCAGCATTTT	CASSLSAGSDQPQHF
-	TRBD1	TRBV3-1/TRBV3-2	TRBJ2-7	TGTGCCAGCAGCCAGGCCGGGACAGGGGATTACGAGCAGTACTTC	CASSQAGTGDYEQYF
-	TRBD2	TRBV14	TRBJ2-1	TGTGCCAGCAGCGGAGCCCTAGCGGGGGGCAACTACAATGAGCAGTTCTTC	CASSGALAGGNYNEQFF
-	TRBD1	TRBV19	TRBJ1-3	TGTGCCAGTACAGGGGGCGACTCTGGAAACACCATATATTTT	CASTGGDSGNTIYF
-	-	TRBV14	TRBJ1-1	TGTGCCAGCAGCCGACTAGAGCCATACACTGAAGCTTTCTTT	CASSRLEPYTEAFF
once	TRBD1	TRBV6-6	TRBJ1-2	TGTGCCAGCAGTTACTCGAGGACAGGGAACAACTATGGCTACACCTTC	CASSYSRTGNNYGYTF
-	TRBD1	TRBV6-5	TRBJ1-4	TGTGCCAGCAGGAGGACAGGGAATGAAAAACTGTTTTTT	CASRRTGNEKLFF
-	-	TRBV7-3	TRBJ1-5	TGTGCCAGCAGCTTAGGGAGGGATCAGCCCCAGCATTTT	CASSLGRDQPQHF
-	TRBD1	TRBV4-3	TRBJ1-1	TGCGCCAGCAGCGCACAACGGGACAGGGGGGTTGAAGCTTTCTTT	CASSAQRDRGVEAFF
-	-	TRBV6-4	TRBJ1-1	TGTGCCAGCAGTGACCCTCCCGCCAGGGGCTTAAACGAAGCTTTCTTT	CASSDPPARGLNEAFF
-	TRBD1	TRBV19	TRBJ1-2	TGTGCCAGCAGGACAGGGTTGAACTATGGCTACACCTTC	CASRTGLNYGYTF
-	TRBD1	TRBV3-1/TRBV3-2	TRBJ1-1	TGTGCCAGCAGCTACGACAGGGGATACACTGAAGCTTTCTTT	CASSYDRGYTEAFF
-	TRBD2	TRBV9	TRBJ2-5	TGTGCCAGCAGCGTAGAAGCGGGGGCCTTGATGGGTGAGACCCAGTACTTC	CASSVEAGALMGETQYF
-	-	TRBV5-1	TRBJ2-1	TGCGCCAGCAGCTTGACAGGTCTCTCCTACAATGAGCAGTTCTTC	CASSLTGLSYNEQFF
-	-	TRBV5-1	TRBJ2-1	TGCGCCAGCAGCTTGGCGAATGAGCAGTTCTTC	CASSLANEQFF
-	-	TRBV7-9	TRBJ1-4	TGTGCCAGCAGCTTCGCGTCAACCGAAAAACTGTTTTTT	CASSFASTEKLFF
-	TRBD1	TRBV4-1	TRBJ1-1	TGCGCCAGCAGCACCGGACAGGGGGCAGGGACTGAAGCTTTCTTT	CASSTGQGAGTEAFF
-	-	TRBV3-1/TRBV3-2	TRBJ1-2	TGTGCCAGCAGCCAGGCTGGGAGGGGACACACCTTC	CASSQAGRGHTF
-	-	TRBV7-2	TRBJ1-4	TGTGCCAGCAGCTTAATTACAGGATATGAAAAACTGTTTTTT	CASSLITGYEKLFF
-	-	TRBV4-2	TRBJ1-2	TGTGCCAGCAGCCTCTTAAAAAAAGGGGCAGGGCAACATGGCTACACCTTC	CASSLLKKGAGQHGYTF